This entry lists 6 T cell receptor beta chains sequenced from one sample in a study of T cells in Graves' hyperthyroidism and ophthalmopathy. It was RNA transcripts that yielded the amplified TCR beta CDR3 regions. An initial round of RT-PCR targeting the TCR CDR3 relied on the HTBI primer set. TCRdb ran MiXCR on the multiplex PCR reads and lists one entry per CDR3 protein. The repertoire consists of about 590,000 distinct CDR3 sequences, with about 14% occurring once and the leading ten covering 6.5% to 9%. Sequenced material: blood. The receptors were gathered from a woman aged 18 to 35 with Graves' ophthalmopathy.

This clonotype was observed a few times. The chain recombines TRBV7-3 with TRBJ2-2; tentative D call: TRBD1 (5 bases). CDR1 is SGHTA, CDR2 FQGTGA, per germline. The CDR3 covers 15 residues. V was shortened by 5 bases and J by 1 base, with 11 bases between the two germline ends. The CDR3 DNA reads as TGTGCCAGCAGCGCCAAGACAGTGAACACCGGGGAGCTGTTTTTT. Protein product: CASSAKTVNTGELFF.

This clonotype has just one count. J is TRBJ2-7 and V is TRBV2; TRBD2 aligns across 8 bases. Germline trimming cut 9 bases from V and 4 bases from J; bases unmatched to any gene: 14. This CDR3 contains 15 residues. CDR1 and CDR2 from the germline V gene are SNHLY and FYNNEI. Here the CDR3 reads CASTGLSGSTYEQYF. In DNA, the CDR3 is TGTGCCAGTACCGGGTTGAGCGGGAGCACATACGAGCAGTACTTC.

The chain carries TRBV6-2 or TRBV6-3 and TRBJ1-5; D ambiguous. Looked up from germline, CDR1 is MNHEY and CDR2 is SVGEGT. This CDR3 has 13 amino acids. Trimming left V 5 bases short and J 0 bases short, with 5 bases between. This CDR3 reads CASSPISNQPQHF. The CDR3 coding sequence is TGTGCCAGCAGTCCCATTAGCAATCAGCCCCAGCATTTT.

This clonotype appeared a few times. This sequence joins TRBV5-6 and TRBJ2-2, with TRBD1 as a possible D gene (6 bases). The germline V and J ends were trimmed by 3 bases and 4 bases, with 13 bases remaining between them. The CDR3 length is 15 residues. From germline, CDR1 is SGHDT and CDR2 YYEEEE. Here the CDR3 reads CASSSRTDITGELFF. The DNA for the CDR3 is TGTGCCAGCAGCTCCCGGACAGATATCACCGGGGAGCTGTTTTTT.

This clonotype was picked up many times. The CDR3 spells CSALRPPSYNEQFF. The CDR3 DNA sequence: TGCAGTGCATTGAGACCACCTTCCTACAATGAGCAGTTCTTC. V is TRBV20-1 and J is TRBJ2-1; D is unclear. The CDR3 length is 14 residues. Per germline, CDR1 DFQATT and CDR2 SNEGSKA (reference sequence). V was trimmed by 6 bases and J by 1 base, leaving 13 bases between them.

This sequence joins TRBV7-8 and TRBJ1-2; unclear D gene. The V and J ends lost 0 bases and 8 bases respectively, with 10 bases between them. The CDR3 totals 13 residues. The germline CDR1 and CDR2 sequences are SGHVS and FQNEAQ. The CDR3 region has the DNA TGTGCCAGCAGCTTAGCGATCCTGGGAGGCTACACCTTC. It specifies CASSLAILGGYTF.